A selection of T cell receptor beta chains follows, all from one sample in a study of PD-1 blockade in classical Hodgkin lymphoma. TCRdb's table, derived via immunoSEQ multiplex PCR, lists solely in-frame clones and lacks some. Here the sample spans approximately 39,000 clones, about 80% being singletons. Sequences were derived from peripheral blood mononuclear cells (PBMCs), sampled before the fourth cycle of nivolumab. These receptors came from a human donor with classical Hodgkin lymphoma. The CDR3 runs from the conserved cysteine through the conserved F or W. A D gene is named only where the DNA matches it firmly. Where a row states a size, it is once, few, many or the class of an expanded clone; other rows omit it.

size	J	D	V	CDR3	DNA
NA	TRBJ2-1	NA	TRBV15	CATSSRRGQLLFF	TGTGCCACCAGCAGCAGGCGGGGACAGCTTTTGTTCTTC
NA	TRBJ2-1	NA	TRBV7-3	CASSLEAAGTYNEQFF	TGTGCCAGCAGCTTAGAAGCGGCGGGGACCTACAATGAGCAGTTCTTC
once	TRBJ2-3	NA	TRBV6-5	CASSRRQYTDTQYF	TGTGCCAGCAGCCGCCGACAGTACACAGATACGCAGTATTTT
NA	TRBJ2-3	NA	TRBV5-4	CASHLGLAGTDTQYF	TGTGCCAGCCACCTCGGGCTAGCCGGGACAGATACGCAGTATTTT
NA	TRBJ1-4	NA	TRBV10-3	CAISEREWATNEKLFF	TGTGCCATCAGTGAGAGGGAATGGGCAACTAATGAAAAACTGTTTTTT
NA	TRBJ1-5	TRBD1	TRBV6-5	CASRGQGINQPQHF	TGTGCCAGCAGGGGACAGGGGATTAATCAGCCCCAGCATTTT
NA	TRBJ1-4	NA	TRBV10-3	CAISESRGVEKLFF	TGTGCCATCAGTGAGTCGAGGGGAGTTGAAAAACTGTTTTTT
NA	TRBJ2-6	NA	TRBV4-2	CASSQVIGSSGANVLTF	TGTGCCAGCAGCCAAGTTATAGGGAGCTCTGGGGCCAACGTCCTGACTTTC
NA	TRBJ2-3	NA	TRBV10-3	CAISVTGRTDTQYF	TGTGCCATCAGTGTAACAGGGCGCACAGATACGCAGTATTTT
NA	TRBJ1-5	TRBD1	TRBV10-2	CASSGGTGVGPQHF	TGCGCCAGCAGTGGTGGGACAGGGGTAGGGCCCCAGCATTTT
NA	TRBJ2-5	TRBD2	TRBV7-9	CASSQLGGVQQETQYF	TGTGCCAGCAGCCAGCTTGGGGGGGTGCAGCAAGAGACCCAGTACTTC
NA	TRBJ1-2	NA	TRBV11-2	CASSLDRSSNYGYTF	TGTGCCAGCAGCTTAGATAGGAGTTCAAACTATGGCTACACCTTC
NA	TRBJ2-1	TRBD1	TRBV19	CASSQDRGRNEQFF	TGTGCCAGTAGCCAGGACAGGGGGCGCAATGAGCAGTTCTTC
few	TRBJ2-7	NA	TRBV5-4	CASSLAYRVHEQYF	TGTGCCAGCAGCTTGGCCTACAGGGTCCACGAGCAGTACTTC
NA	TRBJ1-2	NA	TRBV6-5	CASSYSKQGYNYGYTF	TGTGCCAGCAGTTACTCGAAACAGGGTTATAACTATGGCTACACCTTC
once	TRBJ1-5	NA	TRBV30	CAWSFQGSQPQHF	TGTGCCTGGAGTTTCCAGGGCAGTCAGCCCCAGCATTTT
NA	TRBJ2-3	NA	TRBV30	CAWGPPRAGTDTQYF	TGTGCCTGGGGACCCCCCAGGGCGGGCACAGATACGCAGTATTTT
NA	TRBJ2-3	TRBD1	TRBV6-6	CASSYPWTGADTQYF	TGTGCCAGCAGTTACCCTTGGACAGGGGCAGATACGCAGTATTTT
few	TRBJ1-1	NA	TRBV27	CASSFTAGLPSTEAFF	TGTGCCAGCAGTTTTACTGCCGGACTCCCTAGCACTGAAGCTTTCTTT
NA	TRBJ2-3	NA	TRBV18	CASSISLDDRVHF	TGTGCCAGCTCAATAAGTTTGGATGACCGAGTACATTTT
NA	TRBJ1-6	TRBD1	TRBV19	CASSPRGRAPLHF	TGTGCCAGTAGCCCAAGGGGGCGGGCACCCCTCCACTTT
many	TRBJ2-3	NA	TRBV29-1	CSVQVTGTDTQYF	TGCAGCGTACAGGTGACGGGCACAGATACGCAGTATTTT
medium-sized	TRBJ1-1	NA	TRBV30	CAWSSHREAFF	TGTGCCTGGAGTTCCCACAGGGAAGCTTTCTTT
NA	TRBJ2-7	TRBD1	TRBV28	CASSRTGTYEQYF	TGTGCCAGCAGCCGGACAGGGACCTACGAGCAGTACTTC
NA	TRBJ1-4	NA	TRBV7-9	CASSLAGLSEKLFF	TGTGCCAGCAGCTTAGCCGGGCTCAGTGAAAAACTGTTTTTT
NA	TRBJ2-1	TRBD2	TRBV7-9	CASSLGLAEQFF	TGTGCCAGCAGCTTAGGACTAGCGGAGCAGTTCTTC
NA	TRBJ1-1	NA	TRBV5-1	CASSLGLVNTEAFF	TGCGCCAGCAGCTTGGGTCTAGTAAACACTGAAGCTTTCTTT
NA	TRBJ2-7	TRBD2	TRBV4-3	CASSPGGLAGGAYEQYF	TGCGCCAGCAGCCCGGGGGGGCTAGCGGGGGGCGCCTACGAGCAGTACTTC
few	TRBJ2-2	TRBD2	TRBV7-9	CASTPSGLAGTGELFF	TGTGCCAGCACTCCGTCGGGACTAGCGGGGACCGGGGAGCTGTTTTTT
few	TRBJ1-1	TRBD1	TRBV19	CASSTGTGVIFEAFF	TGTGCCAGTAGTACCGGGACAGGGGTGATTTTTGAAGCTTTCTTT
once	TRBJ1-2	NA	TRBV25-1	CASSEFRRSYGYTF	TGTGCCAGCAGTGAATTCAGGCGATCCTATGGCTACACCTTC
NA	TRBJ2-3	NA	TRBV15	CATSRESRTDTQYF	TGTGCCACCAGCAGAGAAAGCCGGACAGATACGCAGTATTTT
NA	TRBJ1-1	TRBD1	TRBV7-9	CASSPTGSYTEAFF	TGTGCCAGTAGCCCGACAGGGTCGTACACTGAAGCTTTCTTT
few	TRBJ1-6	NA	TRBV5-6	CASSQAPNSPLHF	TGTGCCAGCAGCCAAGCCCCCAATTCACCCCTCCACTTT
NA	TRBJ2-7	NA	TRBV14	CASSQDRTAYEQYF	TGTGCCAGCAGCCAAGATAGGACAGCCTACGAGCAGTACTTC
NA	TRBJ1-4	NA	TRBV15	CATSLRTPNEKLFF	TGTGCCACCAGCTTGAGGACACCGAATGAAAAACTGTTTTTT
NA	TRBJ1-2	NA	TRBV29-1	CSVEDGDLYGYTF	TGCAGCGTTGAAGATGGGGATCTTTATGGCTACACCTTC
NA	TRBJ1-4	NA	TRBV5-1	CASSFDQGREKLFF	TGCGCCAGCAGCTTTGACCAGGGGCGGGAAAAACTGTTTTTT
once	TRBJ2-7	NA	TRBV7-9	CASSLPSYEQYF	TGTGCCAGCAGCTTGCCCTCCTACGAGCAGTACTTC
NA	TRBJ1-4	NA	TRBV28	CASSLFGAEKLFF	TGTGCCAGCAGTTTATTTGGGGCGGAAAAACTGTTTTTT
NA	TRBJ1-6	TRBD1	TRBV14	CASSQPGTGGNSPLHF	TGTGCCAGCAGCCAACCCGGGACAGGGGGAAATTCACCCCTCCACTTT
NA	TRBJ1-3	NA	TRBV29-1	CSVDGLSGNTIYF	TGCAGCGTTGACGGGTTATCTGGAAACACCATATATTTT
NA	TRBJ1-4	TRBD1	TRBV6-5	CASRRTGSNEKLFF	TGTGCCAGCAGAAGGACAGGTTCTAATGAAAAACTGTTTTTT
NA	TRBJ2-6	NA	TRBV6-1	CASRGPGANVLTF	TGTGCCAGCAGGGGGCCTGGGGCCAACGTCCTGACTTTC
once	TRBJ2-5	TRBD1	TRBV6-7	CARDSGTETLETQYF	TGTGCCAGAGACTCCGGGACAGAGACGTTGGAGACCCAGTACTTC